This T cell receptor beta chain was profiled in a study of identical twins. Germline trimming cut 4 bases from V and 5 bases from J; bases unmatched to any gene: 3. The CDR3 runs 13 residues. Germline V CDR1 and CDR2: ENHRY, SYGVKD. TCRdb independently ran MiXCR on the 5' RACE reads; one entry per CDR3 protein. Of approximately 210,000 distinct CDR3 sequences in the sample, approximately 16% were seen once. The same sample was also used in a study of T cells expressing NK-cell markers. This second study notes: Out of eight donors sequenced, seven tested HCMV-seropositive and the remaining one seronegative.

The receptor comes from a woman between 18 and 30 years old in good health. This rearrangement joins TRBV10-3 to TRBJ1-1; 8 nucleotides match TRBD1. Sequencing input: CD8+ T cells sorted from blood. DNA of the CDR3: TGTGCCATCAGTGGTACAGGGGGAACTGAAGCTTTCTTT. It yields the protein CAISGTGGTEAFF.